This T cell receptor (beta chain) was sequenced during a study of blood T cell repertoires in COVID-19. Study-wide context: PBMCs, B-cell-depleted T cells, or T cells provided the cDNA or gDNA that made up the material.

In the authors' workflow: Amplified reference gene primers provided the basis for estimating nucleated cell counts. TCRdb's table, derived via immunoSEQ multiplex PCR, lists solely in-frame clones and lacks some. V and J calls and clone size come straight from that table; D and trimming were deduced from the DNA. The profile shows around 88,000 clones, over 70% of them singletons. Sequences were obtained from peripheral blood. The receptor was isolated from a man aged 55 to 70 with acute or convalescent COVID-19.

CDR3 in amino acids: CASRSTSWETQYF. As DNA, the CDR3 is TGTGCCAGCAGATCGACTAGCTGGGAGACCCAGTACTTC. The chain combines TRBV7-2 with TRBJ2-5, with TRBD2 identical over 7 bases. Germline values: CDR1 SGHTA, CDR2 FQGNSA. Trimming removed 6 bases from V and 5 bases from J; junction bases left unmatched: 6. The length of the CDR3 is 13 residues.